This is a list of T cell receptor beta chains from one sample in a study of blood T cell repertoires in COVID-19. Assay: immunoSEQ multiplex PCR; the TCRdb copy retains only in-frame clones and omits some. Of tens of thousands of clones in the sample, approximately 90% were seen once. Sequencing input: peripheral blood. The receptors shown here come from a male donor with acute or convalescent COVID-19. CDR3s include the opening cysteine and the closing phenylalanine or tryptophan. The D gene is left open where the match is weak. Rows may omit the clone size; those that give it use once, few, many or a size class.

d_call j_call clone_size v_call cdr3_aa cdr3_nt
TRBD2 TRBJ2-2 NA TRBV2 CASSEWGGTGELFF TGTGCCAGCAGTGAATGGGGGGGGACCGGGGAGCTGTTTTTT
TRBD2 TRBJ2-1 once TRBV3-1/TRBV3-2 CASSQWGLAGGDAEQFF TGTGCCAGCAGCCAATGGGGACTAGCGGGGGGAGACGCTGAGCAGTTCTTC
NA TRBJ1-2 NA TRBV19 CASSPGTPYGYTF TGTGCCAGTAGCCCAGGGACACCTTATGGCTACACCTTC
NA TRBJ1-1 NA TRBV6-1 CASSAQITTPSTEAFF TGTGCCAGCAGTGCCCAAATTACCACCCCCAGCACTGAAGCTTTCTTT
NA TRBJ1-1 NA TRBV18 CASSPFGLIPLNTEAFF TGTGCCAGCTCACCGTTCGGGTTAATTCCCCTGAACACTGAAGCTTTCTTT
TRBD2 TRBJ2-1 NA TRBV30 CAWSRGAYNEQFF TGTGCCTGGAGTCGGGGGGCCTACAATGAGCAGTTCTTC
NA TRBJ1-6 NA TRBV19 CATGKIDSSPLHF TGTGCCACAGGGAAAATTGATAGTTCACCCCTCCACTTT
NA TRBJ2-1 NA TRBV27 CASTITSPHNEQFF TGTGCCAGCACGATCACAAGTCCCCACAATGAGCAGTTCTTC
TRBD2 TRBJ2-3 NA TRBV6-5 CASRIGLGTDTQYF TGTGCCAGCAGGATCGGACTAGGCACAGATACGCAGTATTTT
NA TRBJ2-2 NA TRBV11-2 CASSQTGSTGELFF TGTGCCAGCAGTCAAACAGGGTCGACCGGGGAGCTGTTTTTT
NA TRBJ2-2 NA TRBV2 CASRPGHGNTGELFF TGTGCCAGCAGACCGGGACACGGAAACACCGGGGAGCTGTTTTTT
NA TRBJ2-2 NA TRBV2 CASSYSYSGELFF TGTGCCAGCAGTTATAGCTACTCCGGGGAGCTGTTTTTT
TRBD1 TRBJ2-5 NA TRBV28 CATTGGGETQYF TGTGCCACCACAGGGGGCGGGGAGACCCAGTACTTC
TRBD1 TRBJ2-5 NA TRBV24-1 CATSDTGQGAQETQYF TGTGCCACCAGTGACACGGGACAGGGCGCCCAGGAGACCCAGTACTTC
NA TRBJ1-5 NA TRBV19 CASHNRVDQPQHF TGTGCCAGCCATAACAGGGTTGATCAGCCCCAGCATTTT
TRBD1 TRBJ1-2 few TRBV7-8 CASSLGGGQGLEGYTF TGTGCCAGCAGCTTAGGGGGCGGACAGGGGCTGGAGGGCTACACCTTC
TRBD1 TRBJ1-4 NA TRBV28 CASTWGGQGEKLFF TGTGCCAGCACCTGGGGGGGACAGGGTGAAAAACTGTTTTTT
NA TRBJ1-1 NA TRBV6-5 CASSYSMADQGEAFF TGTGCCAGCAGTTACTCGATGGCGGATCAGGGTGAAGCTTTCTTT
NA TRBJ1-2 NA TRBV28 CASSQLLRSYGYTF TGTGCCAGCAGTCAACTCCTAAGGAGCTATGGCTACACCTTC
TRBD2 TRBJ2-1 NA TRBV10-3 CAISEFRLAGSYNEQFF TGTGCCATCAGTGAGTTCCGACTAGCGGGGTCCTACAATGAGCAGTTCTTC